This passage covers 14 T cell receptor beta chains from one sample sequenced in a study of T cells after yellow fever vaccination. One entry per CDR3 protein, called by TCRdb with MiXCR from the 5' RACE reads. The table records about 200,000 distinct CDR3 sequences, under 3.5% of them present only once. The source material was CD4+ T cells sorted from PBMCs, sampled 10 days after the yellow fever booster vaccination. These receptors were taken from a man between 18 and 29 years old who received the YFV17D yellow fever vaccine.

Ten or more counts support this clonotype. This sequence joins TRBV18 and TRBJ2-1; D possibly corresponds to TRBD2 (5 bases). Germline lookup yields CDR1 KGHSH and CDR2 LQKENI. The CDR3 spans 16 residues. Trimming removed 3 bases from V and 5 bases from J, with 17 bases in between. CDR3 amino acids: CASSPPGSVRDNEQFF. Here the CDR3 DNA reads TGTGCCAGCTCACCCCCGGGTAGCGTGCGTGACAATGAGCAGTTCTTC.

The chain uses TRBV7-2 and TRBJ1-5; maybe TRBD1 (6 bases). CDR1 is SGHTA, CDR2 FQGNSA, per germline. The V and J ends lost 8 bases and 5 bases respectively, with 13 bases between them. The CDR3 length is 13 residues. CDR3 DNA sequence: TGTGCCAGCGGCCGGGACATACATCAGCCCCAGCATTTT. Translating it yields CASGRDIHQPQHF.

The rearrangement links TRBV7-2 to TRBJ2-6, with 11 bases aligning to TRBD1. CDR3 length: 19 amino acids. Per germline, CDR1 SGHTA and CDR2 FQGNSA. V dropped 4 bases and J dropped 0; count of bases not matched to a gene: 8. In DNA form, the CDR3 reads TGTGCCAGCAGCTCGTCATCCGGGACAGGGGGCTCTGGGGCCAACGTCCTGACTTTC. Translation: CASSSSSGTGGSGANVLTF. Full variable domain (missing parts from reference TRBV7-2 and TRBJ2-6): GAGVSQSPSNKVTEKGKDVELRCDPISGHTALYWYRQSLGQGLEFLIYFQGNSAPDKSGLPSDRFSAERTGGSVSTLTIQRTQQEDSAVYLCASSSSSGTGGSGANVLTFGAGSRLTVL.

This clonotype was seen at least ten times. A read error may account for a junction end that differs from germline. The chain employs TRBV4-1 and TRBJ2-5, with D unclear. This CDR3 region has 15 residues. The germline gives CDR1 MGHRA, CDR2 YSYEKL. The CDR3 loop is CASSEDTPLRETQYF. CDR3 nucleotide sequence: TGCGCCAGCAGCGAAGATACCCCCCTGCGAGAGACCCAGTACTTC.

The rearrangement joins TRBV29-1 to TRBJ2-1, with D unclear. The CDR3 extends over 16 amino acids. V was shortened by 6 bases and J by 0 bases, with 18 bases between the two germline ends. Germline V gives CDR1 SQVTM, CDR2 ANQGSEA. The CDR3 sequence is CSVALTWPSSYNEQFF. Here the CDR3 DNA reads TGCAGCGTCGCCTTAACATGGCCCAGCTCCTACAATGAGCAGTTCTTC.

The chain employs TRBV18 and TRBJ2-7; D unresolved. Trimming took off 5 bases at V and 3 bases at J, with 11 bases between the two ends. This CDR3 region has 13 residues. Germline assignment: CDR1 KGHSH and CDR2 LQKENI. The CDR3 DNA sequence: TGTGCCAGCTCAACAAGCCCGAACTACGAGCAGTACGTC. It codes for CASSTSPNYEQYV.

The sample holds many counts of this clonotype. J is TRBJ2-5 and V is TRBV7-3, with 7 nucleotides matching TRBD1. V shed 5 bases, J shed 5 bases, and the junction held 5 bases outside the gene matches. The CDR3 has 13 amino acids. Germline V gene lookup returns CDR1 SGHTA and CDR2 FQGTGA. DNA of the CDR3: TGTGCCAGCAGCCCCGAGGGGGCTGAGACCCAGTACTTC. Translating it yields CASSPEGAETQYF.

This clonotype was recorded at least ten times. The rearrangement links TRBV5-1 to TRBJ2-1, with D perhaps given as TRBD1 or TRBD2 (6 bases each). The CDR3 totals 16 residues. Germline CDR1 reads SGHRS; CDR2 reads YFSETQ. Between the trimmed V and J ends, which lost 5 bases and 2 bases, there was a span of 17 bases. For the CDR3, the DNA is TGCGCCAGCAGGGATTACAGGGAGGAGGCCTACAATGAGCAGTTCTTC. Protein product: CASRDYREEAYNEQFF.

The chain carries TRBV29-1 and TRBJ2-3, with D perhaps matching TRBD1 (7 bases). The CDR3 loop spans 17 amino acids. Deletions cut 3 bases from V and 0 bases from J, with 19 bases between. Germline V gene sequence: CDR1 SQVTM, CDR2 ANQGSEA. In DNA form, the CDR3 reads TGCAGCGTTGACGGAGGGGGCCAAAGTGCTAGCACAGATACGCAGTATTTT. It encodes CSVDGGGQSASTDTQYF.

This clonotype has a count of ten or more. V and J are TRBV6-2 or TRBV6-3 and TRBJ2-3; 9 positions match TRBD2. Germline V CDR1 and CDR2: MNHEY, SVGEGT. The length of the CDR3 is 16 residues. J was trimmed by 0 bases and V by 6 bases; bases with no gene match: 7. CDR3 residues: CASSDRGGASTDTQYF. CDR3 sequence (DNA): TGTGCCAGCAGCGATCGCGGGGGGGCTAGCACAGATACGCAGTATTTT.

The rearrangement joins TRBV19 to TRBJ1-4; the D is unclear. There are 14 residues in the CDR3. Germline-derived CDR1 and CDR2 are LNHDA and SQIVND (reference sequence). V was clipped by 0 bases and J by 3 bases, with 5 bases between them. DNA for the CDR3: TGTGCCAGTAGTATAGAACAACCTAATGAAAAACTGTTTTTT. It codes for CASSIEQPNEKLFF.

This chain links TRBV7-8 with TRBJ2-1; no clear D gene. The CDR3 is made up of 13 amino acids. Trimming pared 5 bases from V and 8 bases from J, leaving 13 bases between. CDR1 and CDR2 from the germline V gene are SGHVS and FQNEAQ. For the CDR3, the DNA is TGTGCCAGCAGCCTCCCACAAAACTATGAGCAGTTCTTC. It is translated as CASSLPQNYEQFF.

This clonotype has more than one count but fewer than ten. The chain couples TRBV6-2 or TRBV6-3 to TRBJ2-7; D remains ambiguous. CDR3 length equals 13 residues. With 8 bases removed from V and 5 bases from J, the gap between germline ends came to 16 bases. The germline gives CDR1 MNHEY, CDR2 SVGEGT. The CDR3 coding sequence is TGTGCCAGCGCGGACGACCTTCCCCACGAGCAGTACGTC. It translates to CASADDLPHEQYV.

V is TRBV7-2 and J is TRBJ2-5, with 15 bases matching TRBD2. Per germline, CDR1 SGHTA and CDR2 FQGNSA. This CDR3 is 17 amino acids long. The V segment lost 5 bases and the J segment 7 bases; nucleotides outside the gene matches: 11. CDR3 nucleotides: TGTGCCAGCAGCATCAGGACTAGCGGGGGGGCCGAAGGGACCCAGTACTTC. This sequence encodes CASSIRTSGGAEGTQYF.